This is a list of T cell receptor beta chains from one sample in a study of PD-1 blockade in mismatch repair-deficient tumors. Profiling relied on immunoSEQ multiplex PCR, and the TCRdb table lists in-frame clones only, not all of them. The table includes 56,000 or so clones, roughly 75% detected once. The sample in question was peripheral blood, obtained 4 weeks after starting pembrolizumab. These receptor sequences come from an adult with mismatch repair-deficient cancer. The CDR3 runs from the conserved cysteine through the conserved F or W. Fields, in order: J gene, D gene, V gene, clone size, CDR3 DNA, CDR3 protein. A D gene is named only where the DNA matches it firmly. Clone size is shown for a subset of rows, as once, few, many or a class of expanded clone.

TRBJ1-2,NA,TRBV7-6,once,TGTGCCAGCAGCCCGAATGATTTTGTTTCTCCGGATGGCTACACCTTC,CASSPNDFVSPDGYTF
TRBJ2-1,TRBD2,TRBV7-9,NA,TGTGCCAGCAGCTCAGCGGCTAGCGGGGGCCCTCGGCAGTTCTTC,CASSSAASGGPRQFF
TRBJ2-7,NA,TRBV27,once,TGTGCCAGCAGTTTGACCCTCTCCTACGAGCAGTACTTC,CASSLTLSYEQYF
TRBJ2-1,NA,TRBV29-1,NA,TGCAGCGTTGAAGAGTTCCGCAATGAGCAGTTCTTC,CSVEEFRNEQFF
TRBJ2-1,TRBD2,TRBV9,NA,TGTGCCAGCAGCGCAGCGGGACTAGCGGGAGGCATGGAGCAGTTCTTC,CASSAAGLAGGMEQFF
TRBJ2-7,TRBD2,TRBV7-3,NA,TGTGCCAGCAGCTTAAATGCGGGAGGGCAGTACGAGCAGTACTTC,CASSLNAGGQYEQYF
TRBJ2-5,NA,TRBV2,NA,TGTGCCAGCAGTGAAGGGGTTTGGCAAGAGACCCAGTACTTC,CASSEGVWQETQYF
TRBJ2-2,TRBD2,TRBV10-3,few,TGTGCCATCAGAAGGTGGACTAGCGGGAGTGCCGGGGAGCTGTTTTTT,CAIRRWTSGSAGELFF
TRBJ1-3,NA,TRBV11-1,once,TGTGCCAGCAGCCCGCTGGGCCTCAGATCCTCTGGAAACACCATATATTTT,CASSPLGLRSSGNTIYF
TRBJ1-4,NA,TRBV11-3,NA,TGTGCCAGCAGCTCCTCAGGGGAACCTAATGAAAAACTGTTTTTT,CASSSSGEPNEKLFF